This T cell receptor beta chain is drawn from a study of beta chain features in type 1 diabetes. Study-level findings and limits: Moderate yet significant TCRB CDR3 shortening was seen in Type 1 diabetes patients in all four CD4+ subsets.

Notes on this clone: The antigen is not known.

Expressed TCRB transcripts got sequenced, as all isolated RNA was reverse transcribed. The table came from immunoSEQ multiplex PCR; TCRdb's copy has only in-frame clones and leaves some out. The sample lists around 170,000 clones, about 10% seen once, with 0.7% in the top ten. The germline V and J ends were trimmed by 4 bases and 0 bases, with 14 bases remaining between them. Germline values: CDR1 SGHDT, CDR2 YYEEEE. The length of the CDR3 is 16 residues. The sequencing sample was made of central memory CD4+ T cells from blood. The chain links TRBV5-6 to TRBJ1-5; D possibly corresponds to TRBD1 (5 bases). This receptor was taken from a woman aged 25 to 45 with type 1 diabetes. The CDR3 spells CASSPGEGFSNQPQHF. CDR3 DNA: TGTGCCAGCAGCCCGGGGGAGGGTTTTAGCAATCAGCCCCAGCATTTT.